This note documents a single T cell receptor (beta chain) sequence. This sample was included in a study of blood T cell repertoires in COVID-19. Across the study: PBMCs, B-cell-depleted T cells, or T cells provided the cDNA or gDNA that made up the material.

Participants came from some 23 US areas, aged roughly 18 to 89 years. Original data processing: Reference gene primer amplification gave estimated nucleated cell counts. The repertoire was sequenced with immunoSEQ multiplex PCR; TCRdb's copy has only in-frame clones and lacks some. V and J calls and clone size come straight from that table; D and trimming were deduced from the DNA. The sample records fewer than 350,000 clones, more than 70% being singletons. CDR1 is KGHSH, CDR2 LQKENI, per germline. The CDR3 consists of 13 residues. The V gene lost 1 base and the J gene lost 12 bases, with 12 bases spanning the gap.

This receptor was taken from a woman aged 60-75 years in a cohort exposed to, infected with or recovered from COVID-19 (not recorded which). The specimen sequenced was PBMCs or T cells enriched from blood (not recorded which). The rearrangement uses TRBV18 and TRBJ1-4; D is unclear. The CDR3 region has the DNA TGTGCCAGCTCACCACGGATCCCCAGGCAACTGTTTTTT. It translates to CASSPRIPRQLFF.